The T cell receptor beta chain described here comes from a study of blood T cell repertoires in COVID-19. Those enrolled, adults aged roughly 18 to 89 years, came from about two dozen US areas. Libraries were prepared by immunoSEQ multiplex PCR; TCRdb keeps only in-frame clonotypes and omits some of them. The data show about 140,000 clones, more than 75% seen once. With 5 bases removed from V and 2 bases from J, the gap between germline ends came to 10 bases. Germline V gene data show CDR1 as SGHAT and CDR2 as FQNNGV. The CDR3 is 13 amino acids. The rearrangement links TRBV11-2 to TRBJ2-7; unclear D gene. The TCR sequence derives from a man aged 55 to 70 who had recovered from COVID-19. The sequenced sample consisted of PBMCs or T cells enriched from blood (not recorded which). The CDR3 DNA follows: TGTGCCAGCAGCCAAGGTGACACCTACGAGCAGTACTTC. Translated: CASSQGDTYEQYF.